These 2 T cell receptor beta chains share one sample of origin, sequenced in a study of cytomegalovirus exposure and HLA in healthy donors. It was with 60 Vbeta and 13 Jbeta primers that the PCR ran. TCRdb's table, derived via immunoSEQ multiplex PCR, lists solely in-frame clones and lacks some. The sample carries about 180,000 clones, 76% recorded once. The sample taken for sequencing was PBMCs. These receptors were obtained from a man between 18 and 29 years old in good health and CMV-seronegative.

The table lists this clone with a few counts. The chain combines TRBV5-1 with TRBJ1-1, with TRBD1 identical over 9 bases. The CDR3 spans 16 residues. Germline V gene data show CDR1 as SGHRS and CDR2 as YFSETQ. Unmatched junction bases numbered 12, after V lost 2 bases and J lost 7 bases. CDR3 loop: CASSFGTGTGRNEAFF. The CDR3 region has the DNA TGCGCCAGCAGCTTCGGGACCGGGACAGGGAGGAATGAAGCTTTCTTT.

Only one count was recorded for this clone. The rearrangement joins TRBV5-1 to TRBJ1-1, with D possibly matching TRBD1 (6 bases). Germline V gene lookup returns CDR1 SGHRS and CDR2 YFSETQ. The CDR3 loop spans 17 amino acids. Trimming left V 6 bases short and J 1 base short, with 22 bases between. The DNA for the CDR3 is TGCGCCAGCATTTTTGCAGGCCCAACAGGGCCGAACACTGAAGCTTTCTTT. Translated, it gives CASIFAGPTGPNTEAFF.